This T cell receptor beta chain was captured by sequencing in a study of identical twins. The CDR3 contains 13 residues. CDR1 is SGHTA and CDR2 is FQGNSA in the germline V gene. The V gene lost 5 bases and the J gene lost 4 bases, with 11 bases spanning the gap. A few counts support this clonotype. TCRdb redid the calling of the 5' RACE reads with MiXCR, one entry per CDR3 protein. The repertoire holds 1.5 million to 2 million distinct CDR3 sequences, with around 33% as singletons. The chain has TRBV7-2 and TRBJ1-1; D gene ambiguous. Sequenced: cord blood. The sequence came from a newborn girl in good health. The CDR3 sequence: CASSAGRRTEAFF. The CDR3 region has the DNA TGTGCCAGCAGCGCAGGACGACGCACTGAAGCTTTCTTT.